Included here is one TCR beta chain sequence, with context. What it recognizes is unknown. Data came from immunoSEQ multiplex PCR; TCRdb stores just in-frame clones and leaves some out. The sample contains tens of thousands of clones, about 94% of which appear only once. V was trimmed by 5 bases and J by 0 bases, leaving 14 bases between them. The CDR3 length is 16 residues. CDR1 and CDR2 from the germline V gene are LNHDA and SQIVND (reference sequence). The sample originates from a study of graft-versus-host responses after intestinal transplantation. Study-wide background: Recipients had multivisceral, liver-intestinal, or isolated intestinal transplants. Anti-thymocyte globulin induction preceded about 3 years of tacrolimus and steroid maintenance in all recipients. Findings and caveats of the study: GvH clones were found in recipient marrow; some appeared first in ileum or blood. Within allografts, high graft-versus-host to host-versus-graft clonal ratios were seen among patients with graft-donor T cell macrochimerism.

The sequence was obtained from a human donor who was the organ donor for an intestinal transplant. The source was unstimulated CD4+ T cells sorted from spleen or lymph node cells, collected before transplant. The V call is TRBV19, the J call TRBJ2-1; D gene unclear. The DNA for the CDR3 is TGTGCCAGTAGTCCGGTTACGACACTCTCCTACAATGAGCAGTTCTTC. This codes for CASSPVTTLSYNEQFF.